The 30 T cell receptor beta chains below all came from one sample that was sequenced in a study of blood T cell repertoires in COVID-19. Only in-frame clones appear in the TCRdb table, and some are missing; sequencing was by immunoSEQ multiplex PCR. The table shows a few hundred thousand clones, with roughly four fifths occurring only once. Sequencing input: peripheral blood. These receptors all come from a man aged 25-45 years who had recovered from COVID-19.

This rearrangement joins TRBV19 to TRBJ2-2; TRBD2 aligns across 8 bases. This CDR3 contains 16 residues. V gave up 0 bases and J gave up 4 bases; unmatched junction bases: 4. Germline V gene lookup returns CDR1 LNHDA and CDR2 SQIVND (reference sequence). CDR3 protein: CASSIDLGTSTGELFF. CDR3 coding DNA: TGTGCCAGTAGTATAGATCTAGGGACTAGCACCGGGGAGCTGTTTTTT.

The chain is built from TRBV28 and TRBJ2-3, with D perhaps TRBD1 (6 bases). This CDR3 has 15 residues. The ends were cut back, 6 bases at V and 4 bases at J, with 17 bases in the middle. Germline CDR1 MDHEN, CDR2 SYDVKM. The CDR3 sequence: CASSPAGWGPDTQYF. Written as DNA, the CDR3 is TGTGCCAGCAGCCCCGCCGGGTGGGGGCCAGATACGCAGTATTTT. The full variable domain, rest sourced from reference TRBV28 and TRBJ2-3, is DVKVTQSSRYLVKRTGEKVFLECVQDMDHENMFWYRQDPGLGLRLIYFSYDVKMKEKGDIPEGYSVSREKKERFSLILESASTNQTSMYLCASSPAGWGPDTQYFGPGTRLTVL.

This clone was seen ten or more times. The rearrangement joins TRBV4-2 to TRBJ1-3, with D uncertain. This CDR3 is 14 amino acids long. The V gene lost 1 base and the J gene lost 9 bases, with 13 bases spanning the gap. CDR1 is LGHNA, CDR2 YNFKEQ, per germline. The CDR3 region is CASSQVQEEVTIYF. For the CDR3, the DNA is TGTGCCAGCAGCCAAGTCCAGGAGGAGGTCACCATATATTTT.

Only a few counts were recorded for this clone. V usage is TRBV2 and J usage is TRBJ1-6; no clear D. The CDR3 length is 16 residues. V was shortened by 4 bases and J by 2 bases, with 12 bases between the two germline ends. The germline CDR1 and CDR2 sequences are SNHLY and FYNNEI. The CDR3 DNA reads TGTGCCAGCAGTGTGAGTCAGGCCACCTATAATTCACCCCTCCACTTT. Residues: CASSVSQATYNSPLHF.

The chain recombines TRBV5-4 with TRBJ1-2, with 9 bases fitting TRBD1. CDR1 SGHNT and CDR2 YYREEE come from the germline V gene (reference sequence). V was clipped by 5 bases and J by 2 bases; unmatched bases: 13. The length of the CDR3 is 17 residues. The CDR3 bases are TGTGCCAGCAGACATATCACCCACAGGGGGCACAACTATGGCTACACCTTC. Protein product: CASRHITHRGHNYGYTF.

This chain links TRBV6-5 with TRBJ1-5; maybe TRBD1 (6 bases). The CDR3 contains 13 residues. The V gene lost 5 bases and the J gene lost 11 bases, with 16 bases spanning the gap. Germline loops: CDR1 MNHEY, CDR2 SVGAGI. The CDR3 nucleotides read TGTGCCAGCAGTCAGGGGATCGATGGGTCCCAGCATTTT. It translates to CASSQGIDGSQHF.

V gene TRBV18 combines with J gene TRBJ1-5, with 7 bases lining up with TRBD1. Germline V lookup: CDR1 KGHSH, CDR2 LQKENI. The CDR3 extends over 14 amino acids. J lost 5 bases, V lost 6 bases, and 7 bases had no gene match. In nucleotides, the CDR3 is TGTGCCAGCTCCCCTACAGGGGCGGATCAGCCCCAGCATTTT. Its protein product is CASSPTGADQPQHF.

This clone was counted a few times. The chain uses TRBV10-3 and TRBJ1-2, with D perhaps matching TRBD1 (5 bases). The germline V gene has CDR1 ENHRY and CDR2 SYGVKD. The CDR3 covers 15 residues. V lost 0 bases to trimming and J lost 6 bases, with 14 bases between them. CDR3 residues: CAISESGATVNGYTF. CDR3 nucleotides: TGTGCCATCAGTGAGTCAGGGGCCACAGTGAATGGCTACACCTTC.

In this sample, this clone turned up once. The chain links TRBV10-1 to TRBJ2-5, with TRBD2 matching over 15 bases. Germline CDR1 and CDR2: WNHNN and SYGVQD (reference sequence). With V trimmed by 5 bases and J by 5 bases, 3 bases remained unmatched. The CDR3 sequence is 15 residues long. In DNA, the CDR3 is TGCGCCAGCAGTTCTGGACTAGCGGGGGGGGAGACCCAGTACTTC. Encoded protein: CASSSGLAGGETQYF.

The V call is TRBV2, the J call TRBJ2-1; D possibly corresponds to TRBD2 (6 bases). The CDR3 contains 14 residues. Per the germline V gene, CDR1 is SNHLY and CDR2 is FYNNEI. Deletions cut 9 bases from V and 0 bases from J, with 12 bases between. The CDR3 nucleotides are TGTGCCAGTGCGGGATTTAGCTCCTACAATGAGCAGTTCTTC. It translates to CASAGFSSYNEQFF.

This chain uses TRBV6-6 with TRBJ1-1; no clear D gene. Germline CDR1 MNHNY, CDR2 SVGAGI (reference sequence). Trimming removed 7 bases from V and 7 bases from J, with 13 bases in between. CDR3 length: 12 amino acids. This CDR3 reads CASTTLGGEAFF. For the CDR3, the DNA is TGTGCCAGCACCACCCTTGGAGGTGAAGCTTTCTTT.

The V gene is TRBV5-5, the J gene TRBJ2-3, with D perhaps matching TRBD1 (6 bases). Trimming pared 5 bases from V and 3 bases from J, leaving 19 bases between. The germline gives CDR1 SGHKS, CDR2 YYEKEE (reference sequence). The length of the CDR3 is 16 residues. For the CDR3, the DNA is TGTGCCAGCAGTCAAAGGACAGACCCCAGGACAGATACGCAGTATTTT. It yields the protein CASSQRTDPRTDTQYF.

This sequence joins TRBV19 and TRBJ2-7; TRBD1 matches at 8 bases. From germline, CDR1 is LNHDA and CDR2 SQIVND (reference sequence). The junction had 4 bases not matched to a gene; V was cut back by 3 bases and J by 3 bases. This CDR3 spans 14 amino acids. The CDR3 protein is CASSMGQANYEQYF. The CDR3 nucleotides are TGTGCCAGTAGTATGGGACAGGCTAACTACGAGCAGTACTTC.

The chain couples TRBV6-5 to TRBJ1-2, with 12 bases matching TRBD1. V gave up 2 bases and J gave up 7 bases; unmatched junction bases: 5. Germline V gives CDR1 MNHEY, CDR2 SVGAGI. The CDR3 is made up of 15 amino acids. CDR3 sequence reads: CASSYRGQGAFGYTF. Written as DNA, the CDR3 is TGTGCCAGCAGTTACCGGGGACAGGGGGCCTTTGGCTACACCTTC.

This clone was seen ten or more times. V usage is TRBV2 and J usage is TRBJ2-5; 7 bases fit TRBD2. V dropped 6 bases and J dropped 5; count of bases not matched to a gene: 15. CDR1 and CDR2 from the germline V gene are SNHLY and FYNNEI. The CDR3 is made up of 16 amino acids. DNA for the CDR3: TGTGCCAGCAGATCCACGGGGAGGGGAGGATCGGAGACCCAGTACTTC. Its translation: CASRSTGRGGSETQYF.

The chain carries TRBV5-6 and TRBJ2-1; 7 nucleotides match TRBD2. J was trimmed by 6 bases and V by 5 bases; bases with no gene match: 8. The CDR3 has 14 residues. Germline V gives CDR1 SGHDT, CDR2 YYEEEE. For the CDR3, the DNA is TGTGCCAGCAGAATGGCCGGGGAGGGCAATGAGCAGTTCTTC. Translated: CASRMAGEGNEQFF.

This clone appeared a few times. This chain links TRBV27 with TRBJ1-2; D is uncertain. The germline gives CDR1 MNHEY, CDR2 SMNVEV (reference sequence). The CDR3 consists of 13 residues. Trimming removed 5 bases at V and 8 bases at J, with 15 bases between. CDR3 nucleotide sequence: TGTGCCAGCAGTCCGGGCGGGCCGTTGGGCTACACCTTC. It specifies CASSPGGPLGYTF.

As to this clone: The junction shows a germline mismatch at one end, possibly a read error. The J gene is TRBJ1-1, the V gene TRBV2, with D hard to call. Per germline, CDR1 SNHLY and CDR2 FYNNEI. The CDR3 contains 12 residues. The CDR3 DNA reads TGTGCCAGCAGAGAAGATTTGTGGCCAGCTTTCTTT. Its translation: CASREDLWPAFF.

J is TRBJ2-3 and V is TRBV4-1; 9 bases align to TRBD2. This CDR3 region has 17 residues. The ends lost 3 bases at V and 4 bases at J; junction bases unmatched: 11. Germline assignment: CDR1 MGHRA and CDR2 YSYEKL. The CDR3 reads CASSQTGAGGPSDTQYF. CDR3 DNA sequence: TGCGCCAGCAGCCAGACGGGTGCGGGGGGGCCGTCAGATACGCAGTATTTT.

The chain recombines TRBV27 with TRBJ2-1; maybe TRBD1 (6 bases). The V and J ends lost 1 base and 9 bases respectively, with 10 bases between them. The V gene's germline CDR1 is MNHEY and CDR2 SMNVEV (reference sequence). This CDR3 has 13 amino acids. CDR3 in DNA: TGTGCCAGCAGTTTATTAAGGGGGACTGAGCAGTTCTTC. Translated: CASSLLRGTEQFF.

CDR3 residues: CASRGQGRDADTQYF. CDR3 coding DNA: TGTGCCAGCAGGGGACAGGGGCGGGATGCAGATACGCAGTATTTT. This rearrangement joins TRBV27 to TRBJ2-3; 10 positions match TRBD1. The CDR3 runs to 15 residues. J gave up 4 bases and V 6 bases, and 7 bases lay outside the gene matches. Germline assignment: CDR1 MNHEY and CDR2 SMNVEV (reference sequence).

The chain combines TRBV14 with TRBJ1-1, with D uncertain. Per the germline V gene, CDR1 is SGHDN and CDR2 is FVKESK. The CDR3 is 13 amino acids. Trimming took 4 bases from V and 2 from J, leaving 8 bases between them. In DNA, the CDR3 is TGTGCCAGCAGCCCCTTGGCAAACACTGAAGCTTTCTTT. Residues: CASSPLANTEAFF.

Only one count was recorded for this clone. The chain recombines TRBV2 with TRBJ2-1, with 8 bases lining up with TRBD1. V gave up 8 bases and J gave up 1 base; unmatched junction bases: 4. This CDR3 spans 14 amino acids. CDR1 is SNHLY, CDR2 FYNNEI, per germline. The CDR3 nucleotides are TGTGCCAGCGGTCAGGGGGCGTCCTACAATGAGCAGTTCTTC. It specifies CASGQGASYNEQFF.

V gene TRBV19 combines with J gene TRBJ1-2; 8 bases are a match to TRBD1. The CDR3 is made up of 17 amino acids. J gave up 0 bases and V 2 bases, and 8 bases lay outside the gene matches. The germline V gene encodes CDR1 LNHDA and CDR2 SQIVND (reference sequence). The CDR3 here is CASSIRTGRWANYGYTF. The CDR3 region has the DNA TGTGCCAGTAGTATACGGACAGGGAGGTGGGCTAACTATGGCTACACCTTC.

The chain uses TRBV20-1 and TRBJ2-3; 11 bases agree with TRBD2. CDR1 DFQATT and CDR2 SNEGSKA come from the germline V gene (reference sequence). The CDR3 consists of 14 residues. J lost 5 bases, V lost 3 bases, and 4 bases had no gene match. The CDR3 reads CSASGLAGGDTQYF. As DNA, the CDR3 is TGCAGTGCTAGTGGCCTAGCGGGGGGAGATACGCAGTATTTT.

This CDR3 reads CASSQVGGTETQYF. The CDR3 DNA reads TGCGCCAGCAGCCAAGTAGGGGGTACAGAGACCCAGTACTTC. The chain recombines TRBV4-1 with TRBJ2-5; the D gene is possibly TRBD1 (6 bases). V was pared by 1 base and J by 4 bases, with 10 bases between. This CDR3 comprises 14 residues. Germline-derived CDR1 and CDR2 are MGHRA and YSYEKL.

V gene TRBV15 combines with J gene TRBJ2-7; perhaps TRBD2 as D (5 bases). Germline CDR1 reads LNHNV; CDR2 reads YYDKDF (reference sequence). CDR3 length: 15 amino acids. Trimming left V 0 bases short and J 1 base short, with 10 bases between. Here the CDR3 DNA reads TGTGCCACCAGCAGAGATTTTCGGGGTTCCTACGAGCAGTACTTC. Protein sequence: CATSRDFRGSYEQYF.

The genes are TRBV19 and TRBJ2-3; D remains ambiguous. The CDR3 contains 12 residues. Per germline, CDR1 LNHDA and CDR2 SQIVND (reference sequence). V was cut by 0 bases and J by 5 bases, with 3 bases left in between. In DNA form, the CDR3 reads TGTGCCAGTAGTATAGATCGAGATACGCAGTATTTT. This translates into CASSIDRDTQYF.

The chain couples TRBV6-4 to TRBJ2-3; tentative D call: TRBD1 (6 bases). V was pared by 3 bases and J by 2 bases, with 12 bases between. The CDR3 loop spans 15 amino acids. Germline assignment: CDR1 MRHNA and CDR2 SNTAGT. The CDR3 DNA reads TGTGCCAGCAGTGAACGGGACACTGCCACAGATACGCAGTATTTT. Translated, it gives CASSERDTATDTQYF.

This chain joins TRBV4-1 and TRBJ2-7; 12 positions match TRBD1. Germline-derived CDR1 and CDR2 are MGHRA and YSYEKL. The CDR3 consists of 16 residues. Trimming took 2 bases from V and 5 from J; bases not matched to a gene: 7. The CDR3 nucleotides read TGCGCCAGCAGCCAAAGCCGGGACAGGGGGCTCCACGAGCAGTACTTC. Translated, it gives CASSQSRDRGLHEQYF.